A selection of T cell receptor beta chains follows, all from one sample in a study of shared clonotypes between healthy human individuals. TCRdb's copy holds only in-frame clones and misses some; the assay was immunoSEQ multiplex PCR. The repertoire holds more than 400,000 clones, with approximately 80% as singletons. Sequenced sample: PBMCs. These receptors were taken from a woman in her forties in good health. Some clones in this sample may be carry-over from other donors' samples. Both conserved end residues are part of each CDR3. The D gene is left open where the match is weak. The listing skips clone size in some rows; elsewhere it reads once, few, many or a size class.

v_gene: TRBV19
abundance: few
j_gene: TRBJ1-4
d_gene: NA
CDR3aa: CASSPQVANNEKLFF
CDR3nt: TGTGCCAGTAGTCCACAAGTTGCGAACAATGAAAAACTGTTTTTT

v_gene: TRBV28
abundance: NA
j_gene: TRBJ2-7
d_gene: TRBD1
CDR3aa: CASSLVTGGRYEQYF
CDR3nt: TGTGCCAGCAGCCTGGTTACAGGGGGGCGCTACGAGCAGTACTTC

v_gene: TRBV29-1
abundance: few
j_gene: TRBJ2-5
d_gene: NA
CDR3aa: CSVELQQETQYF
CDR3nt: TGCAGCGTTGAGCTCCAACAAGAGACCCAGTACTTC

v_gene: TRBV12-5
abundance: NA
j_gene: TRBJ2-1
d_gene: NA
CDR3aa: CASGLAGYCGCHNEQFF
CDR3nt: TGTGCTAGTGGTTTGGCCGGTTATTGTGGATGCCACAATGAGCAGTTCTTC

v_gene: TRBV6-4
abundance: once
j_gene: TRBJ2-2
d_gene: NA
CDR3aa: CASSAGTGNTGELFF
CDR3nt: TGTGCCAGCAGTGCCGGGACGGGGAACACCGGGGAGCTGTTTTTT

v_gene: TRBV5-4
abundance: NA
j_gene: TRBJ2-1
d_gene: NA
CDR3aa: CASSLDQNEQFF
CDR3nt: TGTGCCAGCAGCTTGGACCAGAATGAGCAGTTCTTC

v_gene: TRBV6-6
abundance: NA
j_gene: TRBJ2-5
d_gene: TRBD1
CDR3aa: CASSYPGQDATQYF
CDR3nt: TGTGCCAGCAGTTACCCCGGACAGGACGCGACCCAGTACTTC

v_gene: TRBV30
abundance: NA
j_gene: TRBJ2-1
d_gene: NA
CDR3aa: CAWIIPGVTIDEQFF
CDR3nt: TGTGCCTGGATCATCCCTGGGGTTACGATCGATGAGCAGTTCTTC

v_gene: TRBV19
abundance: NA
j_gene: TRBJ2-3
d_gene: NA
CDR3aa: CASSPRSGVTDTQYF
CDR3nt: TGTGCCAGTAGCCCGAGGTCTGGGGTTACAGATACGCAGTATTTT

v_gene: TRBV30
abundance: NA
j_gene: TRBJ2-6
d_gene: NA
CDR3aa: CAWSTDKFFSGANVLTF
CDR3nt: TGTGCCTGGAGTACAGACAAGTTTTTCTCTGGGGCCAACGTCCTGACTTTC

v_gene: TRBV7-3
abundance: NA
j_gene: TRBJ2-1
d_gene: NA
CDR3aa: CASSSRTRSYNEQFF
CDR3nt: TGTGCCAGCAGTAGTAGGACTCGCTCCTACAATGAGCAGTTCTTC

v_gene: TRBV6-1
abundance: once
j_gene: TRBJ2-7
d_gene: TRBD2
CDR3aa: CASRPSGRTREQYF
CDR3nt: TGTGCCAGCAGACCTAGCGGGAGGACCCGCGAGCAGTACTTC

v_gene: TRBV20-1
abundance: NA
j_gene: TRBJ2-1
d_gene: NA
CDR3aa: CSAYIRNEQFF
CDR3nt: TGCAGTGCATACATACGCAATGAGCAGTTCTTC

v_gene: TRBV5-1
abundance: NA
j_gene: TRBJ2-7
d_gene: NA
CDR3aa: CASSLVLGADEQYF
CDR3nt: TGCGCCAGCAGCTTGGTACTGGGAGCAGACGAGCAGTACTTC

v_gene: TRBV19
abundance: NA
j_gene: TRBJ2-5
d_gene: TRBD2
CDR3aa: CASSMGTSGTGETQYF
CDR3nt: TGTGCCAGTAGTATGGGGACTAGCGGGACGGGAGAGACCCAGTACTTC

v_gene: TRBV6-5
abundance: NA
j_gene: TRBJ1-3
d_gene: NA
CDR3aa: CASSYSTRETGNTIYF
CDR3nt: TGTGCCAGCAGTTACTCGACGAGGGAAACTGGAAACACCATATATTTT

v_gene: TRBV5-4
abundance: NA
j_gene: TRBJ2-3
d_gene: TRBD2
CDR3aa: CASSPREALQPDTQYF
CDR3nt: TGTGCCAGCAGCCCCCGGGAGGCCCTGCAGCCAGATACGCAGTATTTT

v_gene: TRBV5-1
abundance: NA
j_gene: TRBJ2-1
d_gene: NA
CDR3aa: CASSLAQDNEQFF
CDR3nt: TGCGCCAGCAGCTTGGCCCAGGACAATGAGCAGTTCTTC

v_gene: TRBV27
abundance: NA
j_gene: TRBJ1-4
d_gene: NA
CDR3aa: CASSSQGGNEKLFF
CDR3nt: TGTGCCAGCAGTTCACAGGGCGGTAATGAAAAACTGTTTTTT

v_gene: TRBV5-8
abundance: NA
j_gene: TRBJ2-5
d_gene: TRBD2
CDR3aa: CASSLYSGGQETQYF
CDR3nt: TGTGCCAGCAGCTTGTATTCGGGGGGCCAAGAGACCCAGTACTTC

v_gene: TRBV21-1
abundance: NA
j_gene: TRBJ1-2
d_gene: NA
CDR3aa: CASSKCGETHGYTF
CDR3nt: TGTGCCAGCAGCAAGTGTGGGGAGACTCATGGCTACACCTTC

v_gene: TRBV28
abundance: NA
j_gene: TRBJ2-1
d_gene: NA
CDR3aa: CASTEQSASGEQFF
CDR3nt: TGTGCCAGCACCGAGCAGTCGGCATCGGGTGAGCAGTTCTTC

v_gene: TRBV6-5
abundance: few
j_gene: TRBJ1-2
d_gene: NA
CDR3aa: CASGTLIQASYGYTF
CDR3nt: TGTGCCAGCGGCACGCTCATACAGGCTAGCTATGGCTACACCTTC

v_gene: TRBV28
abundance: NA
j_gene: TRBJ2-2
d_gene: TRBD1
CDR3aa: CASRSGQQTGELFF
CDR3nt: TGTGCCAGCAGGTCGGGACAGCAGACCGGGGAGCTGTTTTTT

v_gene: TRBV28
abundance: NA
j_gene: TRBJ1-1
d_gene: NA
CDR3aa: CASSLGPNTEAFF
CDR3nt: TGTGCCAGCAGTTTAGGTCCAAACACTGAAGCTTTCTTT

v_gene: TRBV2
abundance: NA
j_gene: TRBJ1-5
d_gene: NA
CDR3aa: CASSDAGARQPQHF
CDR3nt: TGTGCCAGCAGTGATGCGGGGGCCAGGCAGCCCCAGCATTTT

v_gene: TRBV4-2
abundance: few
j_gene: TRBJ2-1
d_gene: TRBD1
CDR3aa: CASSQVGTGAYNEQFF
CDR3nt: TGTGCCAGCAGCCAAGTTGGGACAGGGGCCTACAATGAGCAGTTCTTC

v_gene: TRBV5-1
abundance: NA
j_gene: TRBJ2-7
d_gene: TRBD1
CDR3aa: CASSPGTGPEQYF
CDR3nt: TGCGCCAGCAGCCCCGGGACAGGGCCCGAGCAGTACTTC

v_gene: TRBV5-4
abundance: NA
j_gene: TRBJ1-2
d_gene: NA
CDR3aa: CASSLEGVNYGYTF
CDR3nt: TGTGCCAGCAGCTTGGAAGGAGTTAACTATGGCTACACCTTC

v_gene: TRBV10-3
abundance: NA
j_gene: TRBJ2-7
d_gene: TRBD2
CDR3aa: CAIRGLAGPYEQYF
CDR3nt: TGTGCCATCAGAGGACTAGCGGGCCCATACGAGCAGTACTTC

v_gene: TRBV5-4
abundance: NA
j_gene: TRBJ2-7
d_gene: NA
CDR3aa: CASSLPGPYEQYF
CDR3nt: TGTGCCAGCAGCTTGCCGGGACCCTACGAGCAGTACTTC